This T cell receptor (beta chain) was recorded in a study of blood T cell repertoires in COVID-19. Here immunoSEQ multiplex PCR was the method, and the copy in TCRdb shows in-frame clones only, minus some. The sample carries 270,000 or so clones, approximately 87% recorded once. V trimming: 5 bases; J trimming: 12 bases; junction bases outside the gene matches: 17. From germline, CDR1 is SEHNR and CDR2 FQNEAQ (reference sequence). The CDR3 totals 17 residues. This rearrangement joins TRBV7-9 to TRBJ2-4, with 12 bases that match TRBD1. The receptor's source is a woman aged 25-40 years with COVID-19, enrolled during active disease. The source material was peripheral blood. CDR3 sequence reads: CASSQTGTGGPPAPQYF. CDR3 coding DNA: TGTGCCAGCAGCCAAACGGGGACAGGGGGCCCCCCTGCTCCTCAGTACTTC.